One sample yielded the 27 T cell receptor beta chains listed below, sequenced in a study of blood T cell repertoires in COVID-19. This table comes from immunoSEQ multiplex PCR, and its TCRdb copy is limited to in-frame clones, with some not included. The sample carries some 200,000 clones, about 88% recorded once. Sequencing was performed on peripheral blood. These receptors were obtained from a man in his forties or fifties who had recovered from COVID-19.

The rearrangement links TRBV18 to TRBJ1-3, with TRBD1 matching over 7 bases. The CDR3 contains 14 residues. Looked up from germline, CDR1 is KGHSH and CDR2 is LQKENI. V lost 6 bases to trimming and J lost 6 bases; unmatched junction nucleotides: 8. The CDR3 bases are TGTGCCAGCTCTCAACGAGGGACAGCAAACACCATATATTTT. Residues: CASSQRGTANTIYF.

The V gene is TRBV7-2, the J gene TRBJ2-7; D gene unclear. CDR1 and CDR2 from the germline V gene are SGHTA and FQGNSA. V was trimmed by 6 bases and J by 4 bases, leaving 13 bases between them. CDR3 length equals 13 residues. CDR3 coding DNA: TGTGCCAGCAGGGGCAGCAGCAGATACGAGCAGTACTTC. It specifies CASRGSSRYEQYF.

The CDR3 reads CASSPSPTYEQYF. Written as DNA, the CDR3 is TGTGCCAGTAGTCCCAGTCCCACCTACGAGCAGTACTTC. This chain links TRBV19 with TRBJ2-7, with D unresolved. The CDR3 length is 13 residues. CDR1 is LNHDA, CDR2 SQIVND, per germline (reference sequence). V gave up 5 bases and J gave up 2 bases, with 10 bases separating them.

Only a few counts were recorded for this clone. V gene TRBV14 combines with J gene TRBJ2-5; D not certain. Trimming stripped 4 bases from V and 5 bases from J, with 17 bases between. The CDR3 spans 15 residues. The germline gives CDR1 SGHDN, CDR2 FVKESK. The CDR3 sequence is CASSPNSPGRETQYF. The CDR3, as DNA: TGTGCCAGCAGCCCAAACAGCCCCGGCAGGGAGACCCAGTACTTC.

The rearrangement joins TRBV20-1 to TRBJ2-7, with D possibly being TRBD2 (5 bases). Trimming removed 6 bases at V and 2 bases at J, with 5 bases between. The germline V gene encodes CDR1 DFQATT and CDR2 SNEGSKA (reference sequence). CDR3 length: 10 amino acids. The chain's CDR3 is CSAGAYEQYF. CDR3 nucleotides: TGCAGTGCCGGGGCCTACGAGCAGTACTTC.

The V gene is TRBV3-1 (or the pseudogene TRBV3-2), the J gene TRBJ1-2, with 7 bases fitting TRBD1. Per germline, CDR1 LGHDT and CDR2 YNNKEL (reference sequence). The V gene end was trimmed by 4 bases and the J gene end by 0 bases; junction bases not matched to a gene: 2. The CDR3 runs to 14 residues. DNA of the CDR3: TGTGCCAGCAGCCGGGACAGTACTAACTATGGCTACACCTTC. It codes for CASSRDSTNYGYTF.

The genes are TRBV4-1 and TRBJ2-1; 7 positions match TRBD1. CDR1 is MGHRA, CDR2 YSYEKL, per germline. The CDR3 totals 15 residues. Germline trimming cut 5 bases from V and 1 base from J; bases unmatched to any gene: 5. The DNA for the CDR3 is TGCGCCAGCAGCAAGACAGGGCAGTCCTACAATGAGCAGTTCTTC. It is translated as CASSKTGQSYNEQFF.

The gene calls are TRBV6-1 and TRBJ1-6; 11 nucleotides line up with TRBD1. V shed 3 bases, J shed 5 bases, and the junction held 3 bases outside the gene matches. This CDR3 is 16 amino acids long. Per the germline V gene, CDR1 is MNHNS and CDR2 is SASEGT. In DNA form, the CDR3 reads TGTGCCAGCAGTGAGGGGACAGGGGGGAATAATTCACCCCTCCACTTT. This encodes CASSEGTGGNNSPLHF.

This clone was recorded once. The chain combines TRBV6-6 with TRBJ2-7; 10 bases agree with TRBD2. Losses at the gene ends were 5 bases for V and 4 bases for J; bases not matched to a gene: 8. CDR1 MNHNY and CDR2 SVGAGI come from the germline V gene (reference sequence). This CDR3 is 15 amino acids long. The CDR3 DNA reads TGTGCCAGCAGTCCTAAGCGGGAGGGCGGGTACGAGCAGTACTTC. Encoded protein: CASSPKREGGYEQYF.

The genes are TRBV3-1 (or the pseudogene TRBV3-2) and TRBJ2-2, with 10 bases aligning to TRBD2. Germline V gene sequence: CDR1 LGHDT, CDR2 YNNKEL (reference sequence). Trimming cost V 5 bases and J 6 bases; bases outside gene matches: 15. There are 18 residues in the CDR3. The CDR3 loop is CASSGRTSGRPSPGELFF. The CDR3, as DNA: TGTGCCAGCAGCGGTCGGACTAGCGGAAGACCCTCTCCCGGGGAGCTGTTTTTT.

This clone was found once. The chain's CDR3 is CASSTDRFGNSPLHF. Written as DNA, the CDR3 is TGTGCCAGCAGCACCGACAGGTTCGGTAATTCACCCCTCCACTTT. This rearrangement joins TRBV5-5 to TRBJ1-6; D is perhaps TRBD1 (6 bases). The CDR3 extends over 15 amino acids. The ends were cut back, 4 bases at V and 6 bases at J, with 14 bases in the middle. Looked up from germline, CDR1 is SGHKS and CDR2 is YYEKEE (reference sequence). The whole variable domain, filled in from reference TRBV5-5 and TRBJ1-6, reads DAGVTQSPTHLIKTRGQQVTLRCSPISGHKSVSWYQQVLGQGPQFIFQYYEKEERGRGNFPDRFSARQFPNYSSELNVNALLLGDSALYLCASSTDRFGNSPLHFGNGTRLTVT.

This chain connects TRBV7-9 to TRBJ1-1, with D tentatively TRBD1 (5 bases). V shed 5 bases and J shed 1 base, with 11 bases lying between them. The CDR3 length is 14 residues. Germline CDR1 and CDR2: SEHNR and FQNEAQ (reference sequence). CDR3 nucleotide sequence: TGTGCCAGCAGCCTACAGGTCCCGAACACTGAAGCTTTCTTT. As protein: CASSLQVPNTEAFF.

The chain has TRBV5-4 and TRBJ2-7, with 10 bases fitting TRBD1. CDR3 length equals 14 residues. V lost 4 bases to trimming and J lost 5 bases; unmatched junction nucleotides: 6. CDR1 SGHNT and CDR2 YYREEE come from the germline V gene (reference sequence). CDR3 in amino acids: CASSLDRGENEQYF. The CDR3 nucleotides read TGTGCCAGCAGCCTGGACAGGGGGGAGAACGAGCAGTACTTC.

The chain uses TRBV19 and TRBJ2-2; D not certain. The germline V gene has CDR1 LNHDA and CDR2 SQIVND (reference sequence). The CDR3 totals 15 residues. Between the trimmed V and J ends, which lost 1 base and 5 bases, there was a span of 11 bases. The CDR3: CASSIGNLGTGELFF. CDR3 in DNA: TGTGCCAGTAGTATAGGAAACCTCGGGACCGGGGAGCTGTTTTTT.

The chain employs TRBV29-1 and TRBJ1-3; TRBD1 matches at 9 bases. This CDR3 is 15 amino acids long. CDR1 and CDR2 (germline): SQVTM, ANQGSEA. The ends lost 3 bases at V and 4 bases at J; junction bases unmatched: 7. The CDR3 sequence: CSVETTGGTGNTIYF. The CDR3 DNA is TGCAGCGTTGAGACGACAGGGGGTACAGGAAACACCATATATTTT.

The J gene is TRBJ1-1, the V gene TRBV28, with a weak D call TRBD1 (5 bases). Germline CDR1 reads MDHEN; CDR2 reads SYDVKM. The CDR3 is made up of 12 amino acids. Trimming removed 9 bases at V and 8 bases at J, with 16 bases between. CDR3 sequence reads: CASTGVQPEAFF. For the CDR3, the DNA is TGTGCCAGTACAGGCGTCCAACCGGAAGCTTTCTTT.

This chain joins TRBV30 and TRBJ2-6; 9 bases agree with TRBD1. Trimming cost V 6 bases and J 4 bases; bases outside gene matches: 7. CDR3 size: 15 residues. Germline V gene sequence: CDR1 GTSNPN, CDR2 SVGIG (reference sequence). Here the CDR3 reads CACPGTGSGANVLTF. The CDR3 region has the DNA TGTGCCTGTCCCGGGACAGGGAGCGGGGCCAACGTCCTGACTTTC.

V usage is TRBV2 and J usage is TRBJ1-4, with 7 bases aligning to TRBD1. CDR1 and CDR2 (germline): SNHLY, FYNNEI. V shed 7 bases, J shed 3 bases, and the junction held 8 bases outside the gene matches. This CDR3 is built from 15 residues. The CDR3 DNA is TGTGCCAGCACTCAAATGGGGACAGCTAATGAAAAACTGTTTTTT. This sequence encodes CASTQMGTANEKLFF. The full variable domain, completed using reference TRBV2 and TRBJ1-4, is EPEVTQTPSHQVTQMGQEVILRCVPISNHLYFYWYRQILGQKVEFLVSFYNNEISEKSEIFDDQFSVERPDGSNFTLKIRSTKLEDSAMYFCASTQMGTANEKLFFGSGTQLSVL.

This clone has just a few counts. J is TRBJ2-7 and V is TRBV27; TRBD1 might be the D (6 bases). V shed 5 bases and J shed 4 bases, with 15 bases lying between them. Germline V CDR1 and CDR2: MNHEY, SMNVEV (reference sequence). The CDR3 totals 14 residues. The CDR3 bases are TGTGCCAGCAGTAAGGCCGGGACATTATACGAGCAGTACTTC. Amino acids: CASSKAGTLYEQYF.

The J gene is TRBJ2-3, the V gene TRBV6-5; 7 nucleotides agree with TRBD2. The CDR3 totals 13 residues. The V gene end was trimmed by 6 bases and the J gene end by 4 bases; junction bases not matched to a gene: 4. CDR1 and CDR2 from the germline V gene are MNHEY and SVGAGI. CDR3 residues: CASREGGADTQYF. The CDR3 DNA sequence: TGTGCCAGCAGGGAGGGAGGGGCAGATACGCAGTATTTT.

The chain combines TRBV19 with TRBJ1-4; weak D call: TRBD1 (6 bases). V lost 6 bases and J 7 bases, leaving 15 bases between the germline ends. CDR3 length equals 14 residues. Germline V CDR1 and CDR2: LNHDA, SQIVND (reference sequence). CDR3 in amino acids: CASRTTGQIEKLFF. DNA of the CDR3: TGTGCCAGTAGGACAACTGGACAGATTGAAAAACTGTTTTTT.

This clone was counted a few times. The V call is TRBV27, the J call TRBJ2-2; 10 positions agree with TRBD2. This CDR3 is built from 14 residues. Per the germline V gene, CDR1 is MNHEY and CDR2 is SMNVEV (reference sequence). V dropped 4 bases and J dropped 5; count of bases not matched to a gene: 1. The CDR3 DNA reads TGTGCCAGCAGTTCGGGACTAGCGACCGGGGAGCTGTTTTTT. This gives the protein CASSSGLATGELFF.

The J gene is TRBJ1-3, the V gene TRBV5-6; tentative D call: TRBD1 (5 bases). Germline CDR1 reads SGHDT; CDR2 reads YYEEEE. CDR3 size: 18 residues. Deletions cut 1 base from V and 4 bases from J, with 21 bases between. The CDR3 loop reads CASSLSSGHAGDGNTIYF. The CDR3 nucleotides read TGTGCCAGCAGCTTGAGTTCTGGACATGCGGGGGACGGAAACACCATATATTTT.

This rearrangement joins TRBV9 to TRBJ2-1; 9 bases fit TRBD2. V was clipped by 6 bases and J by 0 bases; unmatched bases: 7. The CDR3 has 16 amino acids. Germline CDR1 is SGDLS and CDR2 is YYNGEE. In DNA, the CDR3 is TGTGCCAGCACAACTAGCGGGCAGAGCTCCTACAATGAGCAGTTCTTC. This sequence encodes CASTTSGQSSYNEQFF.

The chain links TRBV9 to TRBJ2-3, with 11 bases lining up with TRBD1. The J segment lost 1 base and the V segment lost 0 bases, leaving 7 bases of the junction unmatched. Germline CDR1 and CDR2: SGDLS and YYNGEE. The CDR3 runs to 18 residues. CDR3 residues: CASSVADRGRGGTDTQYF. CDR3 DNA sequence: TGTGCCAGCAGCGTAGCGGACAGGGGGCGCGGGGGCACAGATACGCAGTATTTT.

The chain combines TRBV5-8 with TRBJ2-2; 14 bases fit TRBD2. The trim removed 5 bases at V and 6 bases at J, leaving 9 bases unmatched. The CDR3 totals 17 residues. CDR1 is SGHTS, CDR2 YDEGEE, per germline. CDR3: CASSSPGLAGVAGELFF. CDR3 DNA: TGTGCCAGCAGTTCTCCGGGACTAGCGGGAGTGGCCGGGGAGCTGTTTTTT.

A few counts support this clone. The chain carries TRBV5-1 and TRBJ2-1, with TRBD2 matching over 12 bases. The germline V gene encodes CDR1 SGHRS and CDR2 YFSETQ. The V segment lost 3 bases and the J segment 7 bases; nucleotides outside the gene matches: 5. CDR3 length: 15 residues. CDR3 region: CASSSTGTSGNEQFF. The CDR3 bases are TGCGCCAGCAGCTCTACAGGGACTAGCGGGAATGAGCAGTTCTTC.